The 5 T cell receptor beta chains given below trace back to one sample, sequenced in a study of cytomegalovirus exposure and HLA in healthy donors. PCR employed 60 Vbeta and 13 Jbeta primers. Libraries were prepared by immunoSEQ multiplex PCR; TCRdb keeps only in-frame clonotypes and omits some of them. The table lists 200,000 to 300,000 clones, roughly 85% of them singletons. The sample consisted of PBMCs. These receptors all come from a girl aged 2-10 years in good health and CMV-seronegative.

In this sample, this clone turned up a few times. V usage is TRBV6-5 and J usage is TRBJ1-1, with D maybe TRBD1 (5 bases). Germline loops: CDR1 MNHEY, CDR2 SVGAGI. V lost 5 bases and J 0 bases, leaving 10 bases between the germline ends. The CDR3 has 14 residues. CDR3 coding DNA: TGTGCCAGCAGTAGACAGAGTATGAACACTGAAGCTTTCTTT. Translation gives CASSRQSMNTEAFF.

The rearrangement joins TRBV9 to TRBJ2-6; 7 bases are a match to TRBD1. The CDR3 loop spans 17 amino acids. The junction had 7 bases not matched to a gene; V was cut back by 4 bases and J by 0 bases. CDR1 is SGDLS and CDR2 is YYNGEE in the germline V gene. The CDR3 sequence is CASSSGQTFSGANVLTF. CDR3 coding DNA: TGTGCCAGCAGCTCGGGACAGACTTTCTCTGGGGCCAACGTCCTGACTTTC.

The gene calls are TRBV6-5 and TRBJ2-3; 7 nucleotides agree with TRBD1. Unmatched junction bases numbered 8, after V lost 6 bases and J lost 2 bases. Germline V gene sequence: CDR1 MNHEY, CDR2 SVGAGI. The CDR3 runs 15 residues. The CDR3 is CASSRQGALTDTQYF. The CDR3 DNA is TGTGCCAGCAGCAGACAGGGTGCCCTCACAGATACGCAGTATTTT.

Details on this clone: Other DNA variants within this sample encode the same CDR3. The chain is built from TRBV6-5 and TRBJ1-2, with 7 bases aligning to TRBD1. The germline V gene encodes CDR1 MNHEY and CDR2 SVGAGI. The CDR3 runs to 14 residues. The J segment lost 2 bases and the V segment lost 2 bases, leaving 2 bases of the junction unmatched. The DNA for the CDR3 is TGTGCCAGCAGTTACAGGGGGCTGAACTATGGCTACACCTTC. Amino acid sequence: CASSYRGLNYGYTF.

The CDR3 loop is CASSHEPGGGKSGNTIYF. The CDR3 bases are TGTGCCAGCAGTCACGAGCCGGGAGGAGGAAAATCTGGAAACACCATATATTTT. The genes are TRBV7-9 and TRBJ1-3; D ambiguous. Germline-derived CDR1 and CDR2 are SEHNR and FQNEAQ (reference sequence). V was cut by 6 bases and J by 1 base, with 22 bases left in between. CDR3 length: 18 amino acids.